A selection of T cell receptor beta chains follows, all from one sample in a study of shared clonotypes between healthy human individuals. Measured with immunoSEQ multiplex PCR; TCRdb has only the in-frame clones, and not every one. The data hold about 820,000 clones, with 90% to 95% observed a single time. The sequenced material came from naive CD8+ T cells sorted from blood. These receptor sequences come from a man younger than 45 in good health. CDR3s include the opening cysteine and the closing phenylalanine or tryptophan. Each record gives: clone size, J gene, D gene, V gene, CDR3 protein, CDR3 DNA. The D gene is left open where the match is weak. Not every row has a clone size; where given, it reads once, few, many or a size class.

size: .
J: TRBJ2-1
D: TRBD2
V: TRBV6-6
CDR3: CASSSGLAEYYNEQFF
DNA: TGTGCCAGCAGTTCGGGACTAGCGGAGTACTACAATGAGCAGTTCTTC

size: .
J: TRBJ1-1
D: .
V: TRBV9
CDR3: CASSARDGNTEAFF
DNA: TGTGCCAGCAGCGCAAGGGATGGGAACACTGAAGCTTTCTTT

size: .
J: TRBJ2-7
D: .
V: TRBV11-2
CDR3: CASSLGGGYEQYF
DNA: TGTGCCAGCAGCTTGGGGGGTGGCTACGAGCAGTACTTC

size: .
J: TRBJ1-3
D: TRBD1
V: TRBV29-1
CDR3: CSVGQGGNTIYF
DNA: TGCAGCGTTGGACAGGGGGGAAACACCATATATTTT

size: once
J: TRBJ2-7
D: TRBD2
V: TRBV5-8
CDR3: CASSFEFGTSGYEQYF
DNA: TGTGCCAGCAGCTTCGAATTCGGGACTAGTGGTTACGAGCAGTACTTC

size: .
J: TRBJ1-1
D: .
V: TRBV14
CDR3: CASSQERGLLRWETEAFF
DNA: TGTGCCAGCAGCCAAGAGCGGGGGCTGCTTCGCTGGGAAACTGAAGCTTTCTTT

size: .
J: TRBJ1-1
D: .
V: TRBV10-3
CDR3: CAISAGGLNTEAFF
DNA: TGTGCCATCAGTGCGGGGGGGCTGAACACTGAAGCTTTCTTT

size: .
J: TRBJ2-1
D: .
V: TRBV5-5
CDR3: CASSSTGRGWYNEQFF
DNA: TGTGCCAGCAGCTCGACAGGCCGAGGATGGTACAATGAGCAGTTCTTC

size: .
J: TRBJ2-1
D: TRBD2
V: TRBV5-6
CDR3: CASSGLAGTSSYNEQFF
DNA: TGTGCCAGCAGCGGTTTAGCGGGAACTAGCTCCTACAATGAGCAGTTCTTC

size: .
J: TRBJ2-2
D: TRBD2
V: TRBV11-2
CDR3: CASSLYREDWTGELFF
DNA: TGTGCCAGCAGCTTATATCGGGAGGATTGGACCGGGGAGCTGTTTTTT

size: .
J: TRBJ2-1
D: .
V: TRBV6-1
CDR3: CASGRGDEQFF
DNA: TGTGCCAGCGGAAGAGGTGATGAGCAGTTCTTC

size: .
J: TRBJ1-1
D: .
V: TRBV11-3
CDR3: CAAWGFPPRGSKMNTEAFF
DNA: TGTGCCGCCTGGGGTTTTCCACCCAGGGGTTCCAAGATGAACACTGAAGCTTTCTTT

size: .
J: TRBJ2-7
D: .
V: TRBV30
CDR3: CAGRPGESYEQYF
DNA: TGTGCTGGCCGGCCAGGGGAATCCTACGAGCAGTACTTC

size: .
J: TRBJ2-1
D: TRBD2
V: TRBV9
CDR3: CASSVDSGTSINEQFF
DNA: TGTGCCAGCAGCGTAGATTCCGGGACTAGCATCAATGAGCAGTTCTTC

size: few
J: TRBJ1-2
D: .
V: TRBV6-1
CDR3: CASSEGQFLTYTF
DNA: TGTGCCAGCAGTGAAGGGCAGTTCTTAACCTACACCTTC

size: .
J: TRBJ1-2
D: .
V: TRBV7-9
CDR3: CASSLDEGTPYGYTF
DNA: TGTGCCAGCAGCTTAGACGAGGGAACCCCCTATGGCTACACCTTC

size: once
J: TRBJ2-7
D: .
V: TRBV27
CDR3: CASSLSVGAYEQYF
DNA: TGTGCCAGCAGTTTATCGGTCGGGGCCTACGAGCAGTACTTC

size: .
J: TRBJ2-3
D: TRBD1
V: TRBV9
CDR3: CASSAARDSPTDTQYF
DNA: TGTGCCAGCAGCGCCGCCCGGGACAGTCCCACAGATACGCAGTATTTT

size: .
J: TRBJ2-7
D: TRBD1
V: TRBV19
CDR3: CASGTGPTEQYF
DNA: TGTGCCAGTGGGACAGGGCCTACAGAGCAGTACTTC

size: .
J: TRBJ2-4
D: TRBD2
V: TRBV4-3
CDR3: CASSHGTGLENIQYF
DNA: TGCGCCAGCAGCCACGGGACGGGACTAGAAAACATTCAGTACTTC

size: .
J: TRBJ2-7
D: TRBD1
V: TRBV6-5
CDR3: CASTKRRTGDYEQYF
DNA: TGTGCCAGCACCAAACGGCGGACAGGCGATTACGAGCAGTACTTC

size: .
J: TRBJ2-7
D: .
V: TRBV19
CDR3: CASSQFLANYEQYF
DNA: TGTGCCAGTAGCCAATTTCTAGCGAACTACGAGCAGTACTTC

size: .
J: TRBJ2-2
D: TRBD1
V: TRBV4-3
CDR3: CASSPERTGDTGELFF
DNA: TGCGCCAGCAGCCCTGAACGGACAGGGGACACCGGGGAGCTGTTTTTT

size: .
J: TRBJ2-3
D: .
V: TRBV7-6
CDR3: CASTQTLAPSTDTQYF
DNA: TGTGCCAGCACCCAGACGTTAGCGCCGAGCACAGATACGCAGTATTTT

size: .
J: TRBJ2-3
D: .
V: TRBV7-9
CDR3: CASSLEDPFTQYF
DNA: TGTGCCAGCAGCTTAGAAGACCCTTTTACGCAGTATTTT

size: .
J: TRBJ1-2
D: .
V: TRBV6-4
CDR3: CASSNGTPYSPYGYTF
DNA: TGTGCCAGCAGTAACGGGACACCCTACTCCCCTTATGGCTACACCTTC

size: once
J: TRBJ1-2
D: TRBD1
V: TRBV5-4
CDR3: CASSLQGGSYGYTF
DNA: TGTGCCAGCAGCTTACAAGGGGGCAGCTATGGCTACACCTTC

size: many
J: TRBJ2-7
D: .
V: TRBV7-8
CDR3: CASSMFDKDYEQYF
DNA: TGTGCCAGCAGCATGTTTGATAAGGATTACGAGCAGTACTTC

size: .
J: TRBJ1-1
D: TRBD1
V: TRBV27
CDR3: CASSLGTGGNTEAFF
DNA: TGTGCCAGCAGTCTGGGGACAGGGGGGAACACTGAAGCTTTCTTT

size: .
J: TRBJ2-7
D: .
V: TRBV21-1
CDR3: CASSILAGGPGTYEQYF
DNA: TGTGCCAGCAGCATACTAGCGGGAGGGCCTGGTACCTACGAGCAGTACTTC

size: few
J: TRBJ1-5
D: .
V: TRBV6-5
CDR3: CASSLTGRSNQPQHF
DNA: TGTGCCAGCAGCTTGACAGGAAGGAGCAATCAGCCCCAGCATTTT

size: .
J: TRBJ2-1
D: TRBD2
V: TRBV10-3
CDR3: CAISVSGRVSSYNEQFF
DNA: TGTGCCATCAGTGTTAGCGGGAGGGTAAGCTCCTACAATGAGCAGTTCTTC

size: .
J: TRBJ1-5
D: TRBD1
V: TRBV28
CDR3: CASSRDRAQGPQHF
DNA: TGTGCCAGCAGTCGGGACAGGGCTCAAGGGCCCCAGCATTTT